This TCR beta chain was profiled in a study of blood T cell repertoires in COVID-19. Study background: The samples span acute and convalescent COVID-19 from the United States, Italy and Spain.

The germline V and J ends were trimmed by 2 bases and 6 bases, with 11 bases remaining between them. Germline-derived CDR1 and CDR2 are SGHTA and FQGNSA. This CDR3 has 13 residues. Libraries were prepared by immunoSEQ multiplex PCR; TCRdb keeps only in-frame clonotypes and omits some of them. Of more than 110,000 clones in the sample, around nine tenths were seen once. The clonotype originates from a woman in her thirties or forties with acute or convalescent COVID-19. Sequenced sample: peripheral blood. The chain recombines TRBV7-2 with TRBJ2-7, with D possibly TRBD2 on 6 matching bases. The CDR3 here is CASSLMQEGEQYF. In nucleotides, the CDR3 is TGTGCCAGCAGCTTAATGCAGGAGGGCGAGCAGTACTTC. Filled out from reference TRBV7-2 and TRBJ2-7, the complete variable domain reads GAGVSQSPSNKVTEKGKDVELRCDPISGHTALYWYRQSLGQGLEFLIYFQGNSAPDKSGLPSDRFSAERTGGSVSTLTIQRTQQEDSAVYLCASSLMQEGEQYFGPGTRLTVT.